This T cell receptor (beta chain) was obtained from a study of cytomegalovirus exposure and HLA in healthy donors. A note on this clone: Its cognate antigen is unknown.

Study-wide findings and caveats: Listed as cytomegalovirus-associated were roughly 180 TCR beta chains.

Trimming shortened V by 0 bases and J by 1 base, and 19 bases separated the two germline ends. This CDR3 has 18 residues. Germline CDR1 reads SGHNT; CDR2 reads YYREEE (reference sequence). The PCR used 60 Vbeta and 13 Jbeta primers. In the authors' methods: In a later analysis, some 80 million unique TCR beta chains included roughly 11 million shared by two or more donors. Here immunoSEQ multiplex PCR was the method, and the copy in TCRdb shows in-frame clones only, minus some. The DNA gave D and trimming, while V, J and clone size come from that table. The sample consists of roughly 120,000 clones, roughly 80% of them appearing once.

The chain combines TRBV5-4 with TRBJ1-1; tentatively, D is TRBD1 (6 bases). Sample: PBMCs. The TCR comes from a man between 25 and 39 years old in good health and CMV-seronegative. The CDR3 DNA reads TGTGCCAGCAGCTTGGCCCCACTGATAATGGACAGGAACACTGAAGCTTTCTTT. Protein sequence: CASSLAPLIMDRNTEAFF.